This TCR beta chain emerged from a study of T cells in Graves' hyperthyroidism and ophthalmopathy. Points from the study as a whole: Using 13 V-J features, a model discriminated ophthalmopathy from stable hyperthyroidism.

The germline V gene has CDR1 MNHNS and CDR2 SASEGT. Trimming left V 7 bases short and J 1 base short, with 14 bases between. The CDR3 is 15 amino acids. From RNA transcripts, TCR beta CDR3 regions were amplified. The TCR CDR3 was amplified in a first-round RT-PCR using the HTBI primer set. TCRdb processed the multiplex PCR reads anew with MiXCR; each CDR3 protein has one entry. The data contain under 700,000 distinct CDR3 sequences, roughly 17% of them singletons. A remark on this clonotype: Its antigen is not identified.

This chain joins TRBV6-1 and TRBJ1-5, with D possibly TRBD1 on 6 matching bases. This receptor was identified in a woman between 18 and 30 years old with Graves' hyperthyroidism. What was sequenced was blood. The CDR3 DNA follows: TGTGCCAGCAATCAGGGGACTGTCAGCAATCAGCCCCAGCATTTT. Translated, it gives CASNQGTVSNQPQHF.